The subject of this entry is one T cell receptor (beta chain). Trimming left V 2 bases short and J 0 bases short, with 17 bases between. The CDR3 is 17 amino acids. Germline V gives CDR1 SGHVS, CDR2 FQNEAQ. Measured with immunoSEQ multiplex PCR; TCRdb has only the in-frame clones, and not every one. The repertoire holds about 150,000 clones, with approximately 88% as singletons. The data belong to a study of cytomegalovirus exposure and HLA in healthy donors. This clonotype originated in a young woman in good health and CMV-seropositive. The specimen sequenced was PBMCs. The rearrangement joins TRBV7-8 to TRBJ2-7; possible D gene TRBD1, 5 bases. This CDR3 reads CASSLNSGRAFSYEQYF. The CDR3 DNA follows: TGTGCCAGCAGCTTAAACTCTGGCAGGGCCTTCTCCTACGAGCAGTACTTC.